This TCR beta chain appears in the sequencing data of a study of blood T cell repertoires in COVID-19. Study information: The samples span acute and convalescent COVID-19 from the United States, Italy and Spain. Sources were T cells, B-cell-depleted T cells, or PBMCs; the material itself was cDNA or gDNA.

V shed 2 bases and J shed 6 bases, with 22 bases lying between them. The CDR3 is made up of 18 amino acids. Germline lookup yields CDR1 MDHEN and CDR2 SYDVKM. Authors' analysis steps: Estimation of nucleated cell counts was performed using reference gene primer amplification. Measured with immunoSEQ multiplex PCR; TCRdb has only the in-frame clones, and not every one. Clone size and the V and J calls come from that table; the DNA yielded D and trimming. The repertoire holds 250,000 to 300,000 clones, with 81% as singletons. The chain recombines TRBV28 with TRBJ1-4; maybe TRBD1 (5 bases). The TCR was taken from a woman aged 55 to 70 with active or convalescent COVID-19. Sequenced material: peripheral blood. The CDR3 is CASSLIAVDKRLDEKLFF. The CDR3 DNA is TGTGCCAGCAGTTTAATAGCAGTGGACAAGAGGTTGGATGAAAAACTGTTTTTT.